A selection of T cell receptor beta chains follows, all from one sample in a study of blood T cell repertoires in COVID-19. Libraries were prepared by immunoSEQ multiplex PCR; TCRdb keeps only in-frame clonotypes and omits some of them. This sample yields 300,000 to 400,000 clones, of which 70% to 90% are seen a single time; about 2.9% belongs to the top ten. Specimen: peripheral blood. The source of these receptors is a human donor in a cohort sampled during active COVID-19. Both conserved end residues are part of each CDR3. The D gene is left open where the match is weak. Rows may omit the clone size; those that give it use once, few, many or a size class.

TRBJ2-2 | TRBV11-2 | - | - | CASRAQGTSGELFF | TGTGCCAGCAGAGCGCAGGGTACGTCCGGGGAGCTGTTTTTT
TRBJ2-3 | TRBV6-1 | TRBD2 | - | CASSEGVLAGGTDTQYF | TGTGCCAGCAGTGAAGGGGTCCTAGCGGGCGGCACAGATACGCAGTATTTT
TRBJ1-2 | TRBV30 | - | - | CAWRMPPDYGYTF | TGTGCCTGGAGAATGCCCCCGGACTATGGCTACACCTTC
TRBJ1-1 | TRBV4-1 | TRBD1 | - | CASSSPTTGRTEAFF | TGCGCCAGCAGCTCCCCGACGACAGGGAGGACTGAAGCTTTCTTT
TRBJ2-2 | TRBV7-8 | - | - | CASSFRGTGELFF | TGTGCCAGCAGCTTTAGGGGGACCGGGGAGCTGTTTTTT
TRBJ2-6 | TRBV5-1 | TRBD1 | - | CASSLGPGTDFSGANVLTF | TGCGCCAGCAGCTTGGGTCCTGGGACAGACTTCTCTGGGGCCAACGTCCTGACTTTC
TRBJ2-5 | TRBV5-1 | TRBD2 | few | CASSLTSGVYRETQYF | TGCGCCAGCAGCTTGACTAGCGGGGTTTATAGAGAGACCCAGTACTTC
TRBJ1-3 | TRBV24-1 | - | - | CATSDTGTGNTIYF | TGTGCCACCAGTGACACAGGGACTGGAAACACCATATATTTT
TRBJ1-6 | TRBV3-1/TRBV3-2 | - | - | CASSQDGSSYNSPLHF | TGTGCCAGCAGCCAAGACGGGAGCTCCTATAATTCACCCCTCCACTTT
TRBJ2-3 | TRBV3-1/TRBV3-2 | TRBD2 | - | CASSQEALAGGLTDTQYF | TGTGCCAGCAGCCAAGAGGCTCTAGCGGGGGGCCTCACAGATACGCAGTATTTT
TRBJ1-1 | TRBV7-9 | - | - | CASSLGGSEAFF | TGTGCCAGCAGCTTAGGTGGGAGTGAAGCTTTCTTT
TRBJ2-3 | TRBV27 | - | - | CASRLVVTDTQYF | TGTGCCAGCCGCCTAGTTGTGACAGATACGCAGTATTTT
TRBJ2-5 | TRBV25-1 | - | - | CASSEYKGGPHETQYF | TGTGCCAGCAGTGAATATAAAGGCGGCCCGCACGAGACCCAGTACTTC
TRBJ2-5 | TRBV11-2 | TRBD2 | few | CASSLVGLAGGPRGTQYF | TGTGCCAGCAGCTTAGTGGGACTAGCGGGAGGGCCCCGAGGGACCCAGTACTTC
TRBJ1-4 | TRBV19 | - | - | CASSDQGAPYEKLFF | TGTGCCAGTAGTGACCAAGGGGCGCCCTATGAAAAACTGTTTTTT
TRBJ1-5 | TRBV4-1 | - | - | CASSHGLKYSHQPQHF | TGCGCCAGCAGCCACGGGTTGAAGTACTCCCATCAGCCCCAGCATTTT
TRBJ2-7 | TRBV11-3 | TRBD1 | - | CASSFYRGWPYEQYF | TGTGCCAGCAGTTTTTACAGGGGGTGGCCCTACGAGCAGTACTTC
TRBJ2-5 | TRBV6-5 | - | - | CASKIGGEETQYF | TGTGCCAGCAAAATAGGGGGTGAAGAGACCCAGTACTTC
TRBJ1-2 | TRBV30 | TRBD1 | - | CARDSNYGYTF | TGTGCACGGGACAGCAACTATGGCTACACCTTC
TRBJ2-1 | TRBV7-3 | TRBD2 | - | CASSLANEGGSKFF | TGTGCCAGCAGCTTAGCCAACGAGGGCGGGAGTAAGTTCTTC
TRBJ1-6 | TRBV9 | - | few | CASSVGDRSPLHF | TGTGCCAGCAGCGTAGGTGACAGGTCACCCCTCCACTTT
TRBJ1-5 | TRBV6-5 | - | - | CASTPGEEQPQHF | TGTGCCAGCACCCCGGGGGAGGAACAGCCCCAGCATTTT
TRBJ2-3 | TRBV2 | - | once | CASRPVRGFTDTQYF | TGTGCCAGCAGACCGGTTCGAGGGTTCACAGATACGCAGTATTTT
TRBJ2-1 | TRBV25-1 | TRBD1 | - | CASSTRTGDNEQFF | TGTGCCAGCAGCACCAGGACAGGGGACAATGAGCAGTTCTTC
TRBJ1-6 | TRBV5-4 | TRBD1 | - | CASSLTGRNSPLHF | TGTGCCAGCAGCCTGACAGGGCGTAATTCACCCCTCCACTTT
TRBJ2-5 | TRBV14 | - | - | CASSHHSYQETQYF | TGTGCCAGCAGCCACCACAGTTACCAAGAGACCCAGTACTTC
TRBJ2-3 | TRBV5-1 | - | - | CASSLGGGSTDTQYF | TGCGCCAGCAGCTTGGGTGGGGGGAGCACAGATACGCAGTATTTT
TRBJ1-1 | TRBV13 | TRBD1 | - | CASSTGTGVVEAFF | TGTGCCAGCAGCACAGGGACAGGGGTCGTTGAAGCTTTCTTT
TRBJ1-1 | TRBV7-9 | - | - | CASSLDVAYEAFF | TGTGCCAGCAGCTTAGATGTGGCTTACGAAGCTTTCTTT
TRBJ2-7 | TRBV2 | TRBD2 | - | CASRRMTGRHSYEQYF | TGTGCCAGCAGGAGGATGACCGGGAGGCACTCCTACGAGCAGTACTTC
TRBJ2-7 | TRBV6-2/TRBV6-3 | - | - | CASSKSRLDLSSYEQYF | TGTGCCAGCAGTAAATCCCGACTAGACCTATCCTCCTACGAGCAGTACTTC
TRBJ2-3 | TRBV7-2 | - | once | CASSQKFLTPGKLTDTQYF | TGTGCCAGCAGCCAAAAATTCTTGACCCCAGGGAAACTAACAGATACGCAGTATTTT
TRBJ1-5 | TRBV19 | - | - | CASSIVSGGSNQPQHF | TGTGCCAGTAGTATAGTTTCCGGTGGTAGCAATCAGCCCCAGCATTTT
TRBJ2-3 | TRBV7-3 | TRBD2 | - | CASSLSAGVPDTQYF | TGTGCCAGCAGCTTATCCGCGGGAGTCCCAGATACGCAGTATTTT
TRBJ2-5 | TRBV24-1 | - | - | CATSDLHGQETQYF | TGTGCCACCAGTGATCTGCACGGTCAAGAGACCCAGTACTTC
TRBJ1-6 | TRBV16 | - | - | CASSRNPAGNSPLHF | TGTGCCAGCAGCCGGAACCCGGCGGGTAATTCACCCCTCCACTTT
TRBJ2-1 | TRBV30 | TRBD2 | - | CAWSASGGVDEQFF | TGTGCCTGGAGTGCTAGCGGGGGGGTTGATGAGCAGTTCTTC
TRBJ2-7 | TRBV28 | - | - | CASSLYAKGGEQYF | TGTGCCAGCAGTTTATATGCCAAGGGAGGCGAGCAGTACTTC
TRBJ2-2 | TRBV4-1 | - | once | CASRQKVVETGELFF | TGCGCCAGCAGGCAAAAGGTAGTGGAGACCGGGGAGCTGTTTTTT
TRBJ2-3 | TRBV29-1 | - | once | CSAEKTELAQGGDTQYF | TGCAGCGCGGAGAAGACAGAACTAGCCCAAGGAGGAGATACGCAGTATTTT
TRBJ1-4 | TRBV5-5 | - | - | CASSFSGEEKLFF | TGTGCCAGCAGCTTTTCGGGGGAAGAAAAACTGTTTTTT
TRBJ2-3 | TRBV5-1 | TRBD1 | - | CASSLGISGGRTDTQYF | TGCGCCAGCAGCTTGGGAATATCAGGGGGCCGGACAGATACGCAGTATTTT
TRBJ1-2 | TRBV10-3 | TRBD1 | - | CAITGQGDNYGYTF | TGTGCCATCACCGGACAGGGAGATAACTATGGCTACACCTTC
TRBJ1-5 | TRBV2 | - | - | CASRLEGNQPQHF | TGTGCCAGCAGACTCGAAGGCAATCAGCCCCAGCATTTT
TRBJ2-7 | TRBV11-3 | TRBD1 | - | CASSLGGTGGYEQYF | TGTGCCAGCAGCTTAGGGGGGACAGGGGGCTACGAGCAGTACTTC
TRBJ2-5 | TRBV3-1/TRBV3-2 | - | - | CASRPKAGETQYF | TGTGCCAGCAGGCCAAAGGCGGGAGAGACCCAGTACTTC
TRBJ1-1 | TRBV2 | - | once | CASSGQGGMKGLNTEAFF | TGTGCCAGCAGTGGGCAGGGAGGAATGAAGGGGTTAAACACTGAAGCTTTCTTT
TRBJ1-2 | TRBV6-9 | TRBD1 | - | CASSLQYRGRPSNYGYTF | TGTGCCAGCAGTCTCCAGTACAGGGGGCGGCCGTCTAACTATGGCTACACCTTC
TRBJ1-5 | TRBV3-1/TRBV3-2 | - | - | CASSQALNQPQHF | TGTGCCAGCAGCCAAGCACTGAATCAGCCCCAGCATTTT
TRBJ1-5 | TRBV7-8 | - | - | CASSLPGTRDSNQPQHF | TGTGCCAGCAGCCTCCCCGGGACAAGGGATAGCAATCAGCCCCAGCATTTT
TRBJ1-1 | TRBV19 | TRBD1 | - | CASTNRGQNTEAFF | TGTGCCAGTACCAACAGGGGGCAGAACACTGAAGCTTTCTTT
TRBJ1-2 | TRBV13 | TRBD1 | - | CASSRGQSNYGYTF | TGTGCCAGCAGCAGGGGACAGAGTAACTATGGCTACACCTTC
TRBJ1-2 | TRBV7-2 | TRBD1 | - | CASSLGGQGYGYTF | TGTGCCAGCAGCTTAGGGGGACAGGGCTATGGCTACACCTTC